This T cell receptor (beta chain) was identified in a study of blood T cell repertoires in COVID-19. The repertoire was sequenced with immunoSEQ multiplex PCR; TCRdb's copy has only in-frame clones and lacks some. The table has approximately 140,000 clones, 84% seen once; the top ten hold 8.5% to 9%. CDR3 length: 16 amino acids. Germline V gives CDR1 SGHVS, CDR2 FQNEAQ. Trimming removed 1 base from V and 5 bases from J, with 15 bases in between. This clone was seen a single time. Sequencing was performed on peripheral blood. The J gene is TRBJ2-1, the V gene TRBV7-8, with D possibly being TRBD1 (5 bases). The receptor was isolated from a man aged 30 to 45 with COVID-19, enrolled during active disease. The CDR3 protein is CASSLGLLGPDNEQFF. CDR3 in DNA: TGTGCCAGCAGCTTAGGTCTCTTGGGGCCGGACAATGAGCAGTTCTTC.